One and the same sample provided the 11 T cell receptor beta chains below, sequenced in a study of CD8 T cells in Susac syndrome. The authors reverse transcribed 0.5 to 1 ug RNA with random hexamers. TCRdb processed the immunoSEQ multiplex PCR reads anew with MiXCR; each CDR3 protein has one entry. In the table there are over 95,000 distinct CDR3 sequences, about nine tenths of which are singletons. Sequenced material: CD4+ T cells from PBMCs. These receptors all come from a human donor in good health.

V usage is TRBV3-1 and J usage is TRBJ2-3, with 8 bases fitting TRBD2. CDR1 is LGHDT, CDR2 YNNKEL, per germline (reference sequence). V lost 7 bases and J lost 3; bases outside the gene matches: 3. This CDR3 region has 13 residues. The CDR3 DNA reads as TGTGCCAGCACGACGGGGGGGACAGATACGCAGTATTTT. As protein: CASTTGGTDTQYF.

This chain uses TRBV7-2 with TRBJ2-6, with D possibly called TRBD1 or TRBD2 (5 bases each). Trimming left V 4 bases short and J 0 bases short, with 7 bases between. The germline V gene has CDR1 SGHTA and CDR2 FQGNSA. This CDR3 spans 15 amino acids. DNA for the CDR3: TGTGCCAGCAGCTCCGGGGCCTCTGGGGCCAACGTCCTGACTTTC. This encodes CASSSGASGANVLTF.

The chain uses TRBV7-2 and TRBJ1-2, with a tentative D call TRBD1 (5 bases). From germline, CDR1 is SGHTA and CDR2 FQGNSA. The CDR3 length is 13 residues. The V and J ends lost 5 bases and 8 bases respectively, with 15 bases between them. The CDR3: CASSERTPGGYTF. In DNA, the CDR3 is TGTGCCAGCAGCGAGAGGACACCTGGGGGCTACACCTTC.

V is TRBV12-3 or TRBV12-4 and J is TRBJ2-2; TRBD2 matches at 9 bases. Trimming cost V 1 base and J 0 bases; bases outside gene matches: 6. CDR3 length: 18 residues. The CDR3 loop reads CASSLVAGGTANTGELFF. Written as DNA, the CDR3 is TGTGCCAGCAGTTTAGTTGCGGGGGGGACCGCGAACACCGGGGAGCTGTTTTTT.

This rearrangement joins TRBV6-2 or TRBV6-3 to TRBJ2-2; TRBD1 agrees at 9 bases. The CDR3 has 14 residues. Germline CDR1 and CDR2: MNHEY and SVGEGT. J lost 6 bases, V lost 5 bases, and 4 bases had no gene match. The CDR3 sequence: CASSRDRASGELFF. CDR3 nucleotides: TGTGCCAGCAGTCGGGACAGGGCGTCCGGGGAGCTGTTTTTT.

The rearrangement links TRBV15 to TRBJ2-3; D gene ambiguous. Germline V gene lookup returns CDR1 LNHNV and CDR2 YYDKDF (reference sequence). The CDR3 covers 12 residues. The germline V and J ends were trimmed by 1 base and 4 bases, with 3 bases remaining between them. CDR3 protein: CATSRVADTQYF. DNA of the CDR3: TGTGCCACCAGCAGAGTTGCAGATACGCAGTATTTT.

This clonotype came up once. The chain uses TRBV12-3 or TRBV12-4 and TRBJ1-5; no reliable D call. The CDR3 totals 16 residues. V lost 3 bases and J 0 bases, leaving 12 bases between the germline ends. For the CDR3, the DNA is TGTGCCAGCAGTTTCCGGCAGATCGATAGCAATCAGCCCCAGCATTTT. This translates into CASSFRQIDSNQPQHF.

There are a few counts of this clonotype. The limits of the CDR3 on the DNA are not certain, so only TCRdb's listed CDR3 is given. The genes are TRBV29-1 and TRBJ1-1; the table gives TRBD1 as D, unverified against the DNA. The CDR3 sequence runs 11 residues, both termini included. Germline V gene lookup returns CDR1 SQVTM and CDR2 ANQGSEA. The CDR3 reads CSVEVGTGTVF.

The table lists this clonotype with a count of one. This chain joins TRBV19 and TRBJ2-7, with D perhaps matching TRBD1 (7 bases). V lost 5 bases to trimming and J lost 2 bases, with 13 bases between them. The length of the CDR3 is 14 residues. CDR1 is LNHDA, CDR2 SQIVND, per germline (reference sequence). DNA for the CDR3: TGTGCCAGTAGTGCCGGCGGGACAGCCTACGAGCAGTACTTC. Translation gives CASSAGGTAYEQYF.

The V gene is TRBV19, the J gene TRBJ1-5; no definite D call. V was clipped by 10 bases and J by 2 bases, with 12 bases between them. This CDR3 spans 13 amino acids. The V gene's germline CDR1 is LNHDA and CDR2 SQIVND (reference sequence). The CDR3 DNA follows: TGTGCCACCCAGGACCAGGGCAATCAGCCCCAGCATTTT. Its protein is CATQDQGNQPQHF.

This clonotype came up a few times. This chain joins TRBV20-1 and TRBJ1-6; the match to TRBD1 covers 7 bases. V dropped 1 base and J dropped 5; count of bases not matched to a gene: 2. The germline gives CDR1 DFQATT, CDR2 SNEGSKA (reference sequence). This CDR3 has 14 residues. The CDR3 spells CSARAGTDNSPLHF. Written as DNA, the CDR3 is TGCAGTGCTAGAGCCGGGACAGATAATTCACCCCTCCACTTT.